Each of the 31 T cell receptor beta chains below was sequenced from the same sample in a study of T cells in Graves' hyperthyroidism and ophthalmopathy (dated by TCRdb to between 2017 and 2020). Library construction relied on multiplex PCR. Sequencing was carried out with an Illumina HiSeq 2000. The TCR beta CDR3 regions were amplified from RNA transcripts. A first-round RT-PCR of the TCR CDR3 used the HTBI primer set with the Qiagen OneStep RT-PCR kit. TCRdb ran its own pipeline on the public reads, namely fastp trimming at Q25 and MiXCR clone calling, and kept in-frame beta chains. CDR3 protein sequences are deduplicated, and each keeps its most common genes and DNA. In this sample the table shows under 450,000 distinct CDR3 sequences, about a sixth of which occur a single time. The ten largest clones represent 30% to 40% of the sample. The sample comprised blood. These receptors were taken from a woman aged 25 to 39 with Graves' hyperthyroidism that later progressed to Graves' ophthalmopathy.

At least ten counts were recorded for this clonotype. The chain is built from TRBV11-2 and TRBJ2-3; D gene uncertain. This CDR3 has 12 amino acids. CDR1 SGHAT and CDR2 FQNNGV come from the germline V gene. Trimming took 5 bases from V and 4 from J, leaving 7 bases between them. CDR3 DNA: TGTGCCAGCAGCCCACAAGCAGATACGCAGTATTTT. Translated, it gives CASSPQADTQYF. The full variable domain, its missing parts supplied by reference TRBV11-2 and TRBJ2-3, is EAGVAQSPRYKIIEKRQSVAFWCNPISGHATLYWYQQILGQGPKLLIQFQNNGVVDDSQLPKDRFSAERLKGVDSTLKIQPAKLEDSAVYLCASSPQADTQYFGPGTRLTVL.

This clonotype came up many times. V usage is TRBV7-9 and J usage is TRBJ2-7; TRBD1 matches 11 bases. The CDR3 is 16 residues long. V trimming: 5 bases; J trimming: 2 bases; junction bases outside the gene matches: 8. The germline CDR1 and CDR2 sequences are SEHNR and FQNEAQ (reference sequence). The CDR3 DNA follows: TGTGCCAGCAGCCCGGGGACAGGGGGGATCACCTACGAGCAGTACTTC. It encodes CASSPGTGGITYEQYF.

This clonotype was seen repeatedly, ten times or more. V usage is TRBV6-2 or TRBV6-3 and J usage is TRBJ1-6; 7 bases align to TRBD1. The CDR3 is made up of 14 amino acids. Trimming took 6 bases from V and 9 from J; bases not matched to a gene: 8. CDR1 is MNHEY and CDR2 is SVGEGT in the germline V gene. The CDR3 loop is CASSLPGGSSPLHF. The CDR3 coding sequence is TGTGCCAGCAGCCTTCCAGGGGGGAGTTCACCCCTCCACTTT.

This clonotype was picked up many times. J is TRBJ2-3 and V is TRBV27, with D perhaps given as TRBD1 or TRBD2 (5 bases each). Germline V gene data show CDR1 as MNHEY and CDR2 as SMNVEV (reference sequence). This CDR3 is built from 16 residues. The ends were cut back, 1 base at V and 0 bases at J, with 11 bases in the middle. The CDR3 DNA reads as TGTGCCAGCAGTTTATTGGGGGAGACTAGCACAGATACGCAGTATTTT. Amino acids: CASSLLGETSTDTQYF.

This clonotype occurred many times. The chain carries TRBV3-1 and TRBJ2-3; a possible D gene is TRBD2 (6 bases). This CDR3 spans 16 amino acids. Trimming cost V 1 base and J 0 bases, with 11 bases left between them. The germline gives CDR1 LGHDT, CDR2 YNNKEL (reference sequence). CDR3 in DNA: TGTGCCAGCAGCCAAGGTCTCGCGGGAAGCACAGATACGCAGTATTTT. Protein: CASSQGLAGSTDTQYF.

This clonotype has more than one count but fewer than ten. V usage is TRBV19 and J usage is TRBJ2-1; TRBD2 matches at 9 bases. Per germline, CDR1 LNHDA and CDR2 SQIVND (reference sequence). V was pared by 3 bases and J by 4 bases, with 7 bases of the junction left unmatched. This CDR3 contains 16 residues. The CDR3 is CASSIIPTSGYNEQFF. CDR3 DNA sequence: TGTGCCAGTAGTATCATCCCGACTAGCGGTTACAATGAGCAGTTCTTC.

This chain joins TRBV5-5 and TRBJ2-7; the D gene is possibly TRBD2 (6 bases). Trimming took 4 bases from V and 9 from J, leaving 26 bases between them. Germline V gives CDR1 SGHKS, CDR2 YYEKEE (reference sequence). CDR3 length: 16 amino acids. The CDR3, as DNA: TGTGCCAGCAGCCTCATCGGAGGGCCACTTTCTGTGGTGCAGTACTTC. It codes for CASSLIGGPLSVVQYF.

The gene calls are TRBV30 and TRBJ1-5; D is perhaps TRBD1 (5 bases). Trimming removed 2 bases at V and 3 bases at J, with 14 bases between. Germline CDR1 reads GTSNPN; CDR2 reads SVGIG (reference sequence). This CDR3 is built from 15 residues. In nucleotides, the CDR3 is TGTGCCTGGAGTCACGTCGGGACCTACAATCAGCCCCAGCATTTT. Protein sequence: CAWSHVGTYNQPQHF.

The count of this clonotype is one. With a much larger clone just one base away, this may be a read error. The chain employs TRBV29-1 and TRBJ1-2; 7 nucleotides align to TRBD1. The CDR3 is 14 amino acids. Germline CDR1 and CDR2: SQVTM and ANQGSEA. CDR3 protein: CSVVQGGASYGNTF. In DNA form, the CDR3 reads TGCAGCGTTGTTCAGGGGGGCGCCAGCTATGGCAACACCTTC. The entire variable domain, with the rest obtained from reference TRBV29-1 and TRBJ1-2, is as follows: SAVISQKPSRDICQRGTSLTIQCQVDSQVTMMFWYRQQPGQSLTLIATANQGSEATYESGFVIDKFPISRPNLTFSTLTVSNMSPEDSSIYLCSVVQGGASYGNTFGSGTRLTVV.

This chain joins TRBV7-9 and TRBJ1-4, with D possibly being TRBD1 (5 bases). This CDR3 spans 18 amino acids. Germline CDR1 is SEHNR and CDR2 is FQNEAQ (reference sequence). Trimming cost V 4 bases and J 4 bases, with 22 bases left between them. CDR3 loop: CASSSWGGQGQNNEKLFF. The CDR3 DNA is TGTGCCAGCAGCTCTTGGGGAGGTCAGGGTCAGAATAATGAAAAACTGTTTTTT.

In its sample, this clonotype was seen many times. The rearrangement links TRBV6-1 to TRBJ1-2; D not certain. The CDR3 extends over 15 amino acids. V lost 4 bases to trimming and J lost 0 bases, with 12 bases between them. Germline V gives CDR1 MNHNS, CDR2 SASEGT. The CDR3 loop reads CASSARRTANYGYTF. CDR3 nucleotides: TGTGCCAGCAGTGCCAGACGGACCGCTAACTATGGCTACACCTTC.

This clonotype was seen ten or more times. This sequence joins TRBV19 and TRBJ1-1; the D gene is possibly TRBD1 (6 bases). The germline CDR1 and CDR2 sequences are LNHDA and SQIVND (reference sequence). The ends were cut back, 7 bases at V and 6 bases at J, with 21 bases in the middle. The CDR3 extends over 15 amino acids. The CDR3 spells CASTPPGVMFPEAFF. In nucleotides, the CDR3 is TGTGCCAGTACTCCGCCAGGGGTAATGTTCCCTGAAGCTTTCTTT.

Many counts were recorded for this clonotype. The V gene is TRBV27, the J gene TRBJ1-3; D might be TRBD1 (5 bases). This CDR3 spans 18 amino acids. The V and J ends lost 6 bases and 0 bases respectively, with 21 bases between them. CDR1 and CDR2 (germline): MNHEY, SMNVEV (reference sequence). The CDR3 DNA reads as TGTGCCAGCAGCAACCGGGAGATCACAGGAGACTCTGGAAACACCATATATTTT. Residues: CASSNREITGDSGNTIYF.

The CDR3 DNA sequence: TGCAGTGCTACAGGGGTTACTAGCACAGATACGCAGTATTTT. Protein sequence: CSATGVTSTDTQYF. This chain connects TRBV20-1 to TRBJ2-3; D may be TRBD1 (6 bases). V was trimmed by 4 bases and J by 0 bases, leaving 11 bases between them. CDR3 length: 14 amino acids. The V gene's germline CDR1 is DFQATT and CDR2 SNEGSKA (reference sequence).

The sample holds many counts of this clonotype. This chain connects TRBV3-1 to TRBJ2-5; D is unresolved. There are 14 residues in the CDR3. Germline values: CDR1 LGHDT, CDR2 YNNKEL (reference sequence). Trimming left V 1 base short and J 5 bases short, with 11 bases between. The CDR3 region has the DNA TGTGCCAGCAGCCAAGGCGCGCTCTCGGAGACCCAGTACTTC. It codes for CASSQGALSETQYF.

The chain carries TRBV18 and TRBJ2-7; weak D call: TRBD2 (5 bases). Trimming cost V 1 base and J 5 bases, with 12 bases left between them. The germline V gene encodes CDR1 KGHSH and CDR2 LQKENI. The CDR3 has 14 amino acids. The CDR3 coding sequence is TGTGCCAGCTCACCACGATCTCTCGGGGACGAGCAGTACTTC. Translated: CASSPRSLGDEQYF.

This clonotype has ten or more counts. This rearrangement joins TRBV10-3 to TRBJ2-7; D unclear. Trimming cost V 5 bases and J 3 bases, with 8 bases left between them. Germline V gene lookup returns CDR1 ENHRY and CDR2 SYGVKD. CDR3 length equals 12 residues. CDR3 nucleotides: TGTGCCATCAGTCCCGACATCTACGAGCAGTACTTC. As protein: CAISPDIYEQYF.

This clonotype was observed many times. This chain connects TRBV7-9 to TRBJ1-2; 7 bases fit TRBD1. The ends lost 5 bases at V and 3 bases at J; junction bases unmatched: 12. The CDR3 totals 16 residues. Germline lookup yields CDR1 SEHNR and CDR2 FQNEAQ (reference sequence). The CDR3 DNA reads as TGTGCCAGCAGCCCCCTTCGAGGGGGCTCGGACTATGGCTACACCTTC. This gives the protein CASSPLRGGSDYGYTF. The entire variable domain, with the rest obtained from reference TRBV7-9 and TRBJ1-2, is as follows: DTGVSQNPRHKITKRGQNVTFRCDPISEHNRLYWYRQTLGQGPEFLTYFQNEAQLEKSRLLSDRFSAERPKGSFSTLEIQRTEQGDSAMYLCASSPLRGGSDYGYTFGSGTRLTVV.

V is TRBV2 and J is TRBJ2-2; tentative D call: TRBD1 (5 bases). Germline CDR1 reads SNHLY; CDR2 reads FYNNEI. The CDR3 is 14 residues long. V was pared by 3 bases and J by 4 bases, with 9 bases between. The CDR3 DNA is TGTGCCAGCAGTGATCGACAGTTCACCGGGGAGCTGTTTTTT. Protein sequence: CASSDRQFTGELFF.

This clonotype was recorded many times. This rearrangement joins TRBV24-1 to TRBJ2-3; TRBD1 might be the D (6 bases). The CDR3 is 16 amino acids. V lost 2 bases and J lost 2, with 13 bases in between. Germline loops: CDR1 KGHDR, CDR2 SFDVKD. The CDR3 region is CATSDYHQGTTDTQYF. The CDR3 DNA follows: TGTGCCACCAGTGATTATCATCAGGGGACCACAGATACGCAGTATTTT.

The chain employs TRBV24-1 and TRBJ2-5; D possibly corresponds to TRBD1 (5 bases). The CDR3 consists of 16 residues. Germline V gene data show CDR1 as KGHDR and CDR2 as SFDVKD. V shed 0 bases and J shed 1 base, with 11 bases lying between them. CDR3 amino acids: CATSDLPQGTQETQYF. CDR3 bases: TGTGCCACCAGTGATTTGCCCCAGGGAACCCAAGAGACCCAGTACTTC.

This clonotype turned up a few times. The V gene is TRBV5-1, the J gene TRBJ1-3; 10 bases are shared with TRBD1. The germline V gene has CDR1 SGHRS and CDR2 YFSETQ. This CDR3 contains 17 residues. V lost 3 bases and J lost 3; bases outside the gene matches: 9. The CDR3 protein is CASSWAPGQGIGNTIYF. CDR3 nucleotide sequence: TGCGCCAGCAGCTGGGCCCCGGGACAGGGGATTGGAAACACCATATATTTT.

The chain is built from TRBV6-2 or TRBV6-3 and TRBJ1-1; 8 positions match TRBD1. Per the germline V gene, CDR1 is MNHEY and CDR2 is SVGEGT. V was clipped by 11 bases and J by 6 bases; unmatched bases: 8. The CDR3 totals 12 residues. CDR3 region: CAAQGARAEAFF. CDR3 in DNA: TGTGCCGCCCAGGGGGCACGGGCTGAAGCTTTCTTT.

This clonotype has just a few counts. The V call is TRBV6-1, the J call TRBJ2-1; possibly TRBD2 for D (6 bases). Germline V gives CDR1 MNHNS, CDR2 SASEGT. This CDR3 is 14 amino acids long. The V end lost 6 bases, the J end lost 5 bases, and 14 bases lay between the germline ends. The CDR3 region has the DNA TGTGCCAGCAGGGACGGGGGACCAAACAATGAGCAGTTCTTC. Protein sequence: CASRDGGPNNEQFF.

The rearrangement joins TRBV30 to TRBJ1-6, with 9 bases fitting TRBD1. This CDR3 contains 14 residues. Germline-derived CDR1 and CDR2 are GTSNPN and SVGIG (reference sequence). With V trimmed by 4 bases and J by 6 bases, 4 bases remained unmatched. CDR3 coding DNA: TGTGCCTGGAAGGGACAGGGCGGTAATTCACCCCTCCACTTT. The encoded protein is CAWKGQGGNSPLHF.

To note about this clonotype: A read error is possible here, since a much larger clone lies one base away. The chain links TRBV15 to TRBJ2-5; TRBD1 might be the D (6 bases). CDR1 LNHNV and CDR2 YYDKDF come from the germline V gene (reference sequence). The CDR3 length is 14 residues. The CDR3, as DNA: TGTGCCACAGCGAGGGACACCCCACAAGAGATCCAGTACTTC. It encodes CATARDTPQEIQYF.

As to this clonotype: This may come from a read error, since a much larger clone is one base off. The V call is TRBV28, the J call TRBJ2-2; tentatively, D is TRBD1 (5 bases). Trimming took off 3 bases at V and 2 bases at J, with 28 bases between the two ends. The germline gives CDR1 MDHEN, CDR2 SYDVKM. The CDR3 consists of 21 residues. In nucleotides, the CDR3 is TGTGCCAGCAGTTTTCTAAGCCCCTTGAAAACCCCAGGGCTAAACACCGGGGAGCTGTTTTTT. Translating it yields CASSFLSPLKTPGLNTGELFF.

This clonotype was recorded a few times. The J gene is TRBJ2-5, the V gene TRBV5-5; D possibly matches TRBD1 or TRBD2 (5 bases each). Germline V gene lookup returns CDR1 SGHKS and CDR2 YYEKEE (reference sequence). CDR3 length: 15 amino acids. V gave up 0 bases and J gave up 1 base, with 10 bases separating them. This chain's CDR3 is CASSLEVGRQETQYF. The CDR3 DNA is TGTGCCAGCAGCTTGGAGGTGGGACGCCAAGAGACCCAGTACTTC.

The CDR3 region is CASSLRGVGTLYEQYF. The CDR3 bases are TGTGCCAGCAGTCTCCGGGGGGTAGGGACGCTCTACGAGCAGTACTTC. The chain recombines TRBV27 with TRBJ2-7; 7 positions agree with TRBD2. V shed 5 bases and J 3 bases; nucleotides not matched to a gene: 13. Per germline, CDR1 MNHEY and CDR2 SMNVEV (reference sequence). The CDR3 totals 16 residues.

This clonotype was recorded many times. The gene calls are TRBV2 and TRBJ1-1; 9 bases match TRBD1. The CDR3 runs to 16 residues. The germline V gene encodes CDR1 SNHLY and CDR2 FYNNEI. V trimming: 4 bases; J trimming: 6 bases; junction bases outside the gene matches: 12. This chain's CDR3 is CASSAYRDREQSEAFF. The CDR3 nucleotides read TGTGCCAGCAGTGCATACCGGGACAGGGAGCAATCTGAAGCTTTCTTT.

This clonotype came up many times. The V call is TRBV7-9, the J call TRBJ1-1; TRBD1 aligns across 7 bases. Unmatched junction bases numbered 13, after V lost 4 bases and J lost 8 bases. The CDR3 sequence is 15 residues long. Germline CDR1 reads SEHNR; CDR2 reads FQNEAQ (reference sequence). CDR3 nucleotides: TGTGCCAGCAGCTCGATACAGGGGTCGAGGTTGGAAGCTTTCTTT. This encodes CASSSIQGSRLEAFF.